Below, 10 T cell receptor beta chains from the same sample are listed, as sequenced in a study of cytomegalovirus exposure and HLA in healthy donors. Researchers ran the PCR with 60 Vbeta and 13 Jbeta primers. Libraries were prepared by immunoSEQ multiplex PCR; TCRdb keeps only in-frame clonotypes and omits some of them. This specimen shows some 140,000 clones; the ten leading clones hold roughly 2%. The material sequenced was PBMCs. These receptors were collected from a woman in her sixties in good health and CMV-seronegative.

The chain joins TRBV28 to TRBJ2-7, with TRBD1 matching 7 bases. V lost 4 bases to trimming and J lost 1 base; unmatched junction nucleotides: 7. Germline V gene sequence: CDR1 MDHEN, CDR2 SYDVKM. The CDR3 spans 15 residues. The CDR3 region has the DNA TGTGCCAGCAGTTCCCCACAGGGGCATTCCTACGAGCAGTACTTC. Translating gives CASSSPQGHSYEQYF.

This rearrangement joins TRBV11-2 to TRBJ2-5; 9 nucleotides match TRBD1. Trimming took 1 base from V and 2 from J; bases not matched to a gene: 2. The CDR3 runs 15 residues. The germline gives CDR1 SGHAT, CDR2 FQNNGV. The CDR3 region has the DNA TGTGCCAGCAGCTTAGCCGGGACAGGGCAAGAGACCCAGTACTTC. Protein: CASSLAGTGQETQYF.

The genes are TRBV2 and TRBJ2-7; the D gene is possibly TRBD1 (6 bases). CDR3 length equals 14 residues. Germline V gene lookup returns CDR1 SNHLY and CDR2 FYNNEI. V lost 6 bases and J 5 bases, leaving 17 bases between the germline ends. The CDR3 here is CASRGYREFHEQYF. CDR3 coding DNA: TGTGCCAGCAGGGGATACAGGGAATTCCACGAGCAGTACTTC.

This sequence joins TRBV29-1 and TRBJ2-7; 9 bases are a match to TRBD1. The V segment lost 7 bases and the J segment 6 bases; nucleotides outside the gene matches: 13. Germline loops: CDR1 SQVTM, CDR2 ANQGSEA. The CDR3 contains 14 residues. The CDR3 sequence is CSALGDREWSEQYF. For the CDR3, the DNA is TGCAGCGCCCTCGGGGACAGGGAATGGTCCGAGCAGTACTTC.

The rearrangement joins TRBV7-9 to TRBJ1-2; 9 positions match TRBD1. Per germline, CDR1 SEHNR and CDR2 FQNEAQ (reference sequence). The CDR3 contains 13 residues. V was pared by 5 bases and J by 8 bases, with 6 bases of the junction left unmatched. The CDR3 region is CASSRDRAEGYTF. CDR3 nucleotide sequence: TGTGCCAGCAGCCGGGACAGGGCGGAAGGCTACACCTTC.

The chain links TRBV6-5 to TRBJ2-5, with 8 bases lining up with TRBD1. Germline V gene data show CDR1 as MNHEY and CDR2 as SVGAGI. This CDR3 is built from 15 residues. With V trimmed by 0 bases and J by 4 bases, 4 bases remained unmatched. CDR3 sequence (DNA): TGTGCCAGCAGTTACTCGACAGGGGCAGTAGAGACCCAGTACTTC. Its translation: CASSYSTGAVETQYF.

The chain couples TRBV18 to TRBJ2-1; 10 nucleotides match TRBD1. CDR1 KGHSH and CDR2 LQKENI come from the germline V gene. The CDR3 consists of 16 residues. J lost 6 bases, V lost 3 bases, and 8 bases had no gene match. CDR3 sequence (DNA): TGTGCCAGCTCACCGCGGACAGGGGGGGAGGTCAATGAGCAGTTCTTC. It is translated as CASSPRTGGEVNEQFF.

The V gene is TRBV5-1, the J gene TRBJ2-3; 15 nucleotides agree with TRBD2. Germline V CDR1 and CDR2: SGHRS, YFSETQ. The CDR3 loop spans 17 amino acids. Trimming took 4 bases from V and 2 from J; bases not matched to a gene: 5. Written as DNA, the CDR3 is TGCGCCAGCAGCCAGGGGACTAGCGGGGGGCCCACAGATACGCAGTATTTT. Its translation is CASSQGTSGGPTDTQYF.

The chain couples TRBV19 to TRBJ1-4; 9 bases are shared with TRBD1. J gave up 7 bases and V 5 bases, and 8 bases lay outside the gene matches. Germline values: CDR1 LNHDA, CDR2 SQIVND (reference sequence). The CDR3 runs 15 residues. CDR3 sequence (DNA): TGTGCCAGTAGTTTCACCGGGACAGGGTTTGAAAAACTGTTTTTT. The encoded protein is CASSFTGTGFEKLFF.

This chain links TRBV7-3 with TRBJ2-3, with TRBD2 matching 13 bases. In germline, CDR1 is SGHTA, CDR2 FQGTGA. Germline trimming cut 0 bases from V and 4 bases from J; bases unmatched to any gene: 22. The CDR3 runs 23 residues. The CDR3: CASSLTPYPSPTSGGALADTQYF. Written as DNA, the CDR3 is TGTGCCAGCAGCTTAACCCCGTACCCCTCTCCCACTAGCGGGGGGGCCTTGGCAGATACGCAGTATTTT.